A selection of T cell receptor beta chains follows, all from one sample in a study of blood T cell repertoires in COVID-19. Sequencing used immunoSEQ multiplex PCR; TCRdb keeps in-frame clones, though not all of them. The data contain roughly 320,000 clones, more than 75% of them seen just once; the ten biggest clones take up 1% to 1.5%. Sequences were obtained from peripheral blood. These receptor sequences come from a man between 65 and 85 years old with acute or convalescent COVID-19. Each CDR3 is given with its conserved first and last residue. The D gene is left open where the match is weak. Clone sizes are given selectively: once, few, many, or a class where the clone is expanded.

few	TRBV21-1	TRBJ1-5	19	.	CASSKKGQGILSGNQPQHF	TGTGCCAGCAGCAAAAAGGGACAGGGGATCCTCAGTGGCAATCAGCCCCAGCATTTT
.	TRBV7-9	TRBJ1-2	16	TRBD1	CASSLGSVGGGLFYTF	TGTGCCAGCAGCTTAGGGTCGGTAGGGGGCGGCCTATTCTACACCTTC
once	TRBV10-3	TRBJ2-1	15	TRBD2	CAIGGSGSSYNEQFF	TGTGCCATCGGGGGTAGCGGGAGCTCCTACAATGAGCAGTTCTTC
.	TRBV9	TRBJ1-4	14	TRBD1	CASSSRDRGEKLFF	TGTGCCAGCAGCTCGCGGGACAGGGGTGAAAAACTGTTTTTT
.	TRBV19	TRBJ2-7	14	.	CASSLGRTQGEQYF	TGTGCCAGTAGTCTCGGACGCACCCAGGGGGAGCAGTACTTC
.	TRBV6-5	TRBJ2-7	15	TRBD2	CASGKPGLAAYEQYF	TGTGCCAGCGGGAAGCCGGGACTAGCAGCCTACGAGCAGTACTTC
few	TRBV4-1	TRBJ2-7	16	.	CASSRGLVGAGGEQYF	TGCGCCAGCAGTCGAGGACTAGTGGGGGCCGGTGGCGAGCAGTACTTC
.	TRBV3-1/TRBV3-2	TRBJ2-7	16	TRBD2	CASSPGLAGSSYEQYF	TGTGCCAGCAGCCCGGGACTAGCGGGAAGTTCCTACGAGCAGTACTTC
.	TRBV7-9	TRBJ2-5	13	TRBD2	CAAGLAGGPTQYF	TGTGCCGCGGGACTAGCGGGAGGGCCAACCCAGTACTTC
.	TRBV3-1/TRBV3-2	TRBJ1-5	14	.	CASSRHSSNQPQHF	TGTGCCAGCAGCCGACATAGTAGCAATCAGCCCCAGCATTTT
.	TRBV3-1/TRBV3-2	TRBJ1-3	14	.	CASSPTRSGNTIYF	TGTGCCAGCAGCCCGACACGGTCTGGAAACACCATATATTTT
.	TRBV7-2	TRBJ1-1	14	.	CASSDRGSGAEAFF	TGTGCCAGCAGCGACCGAGGATCCGGCGCTGAAGCTTTCTTT
.	TRBV9	TRBJ2-1	13	.	CASSVGRVNEQFF	TGTGCCAGCAGCGTAGGTAGAGTAAATGAGCAGTTCTTC
few	TRBV3-1/TRBV3-2	TRBJ2-7	15	TRBD2	CASSATSGDTYEQYF	TGTGCCAGCAGCGCTACTAGCGGGGACACCTACGAGCAGTACTTC
.	TRBV6-2/TRBV6-3	TRBJ2-5	16	TRBD2	CASSHGRTRRSETQYF	TGTGCCAGCAGTCACGGCCGGACTAGGAGGTCAGAGACCCAGTACTTC
.	TRBV19	TRBJ1-2	18	TRBD1	CASRLVGTESLTNYGYTF	TGTGCCAGTCGTCTAGTCGGGACAGAGTCACTAACTAACTATGGCTACACCTTC
.	TRBV28	TRBJ2-5	14	.	CASSLSGIRETQYF	TGTGCCAGCAGTTTATCGGGGATTCGAGAGACCCAGTACTTC